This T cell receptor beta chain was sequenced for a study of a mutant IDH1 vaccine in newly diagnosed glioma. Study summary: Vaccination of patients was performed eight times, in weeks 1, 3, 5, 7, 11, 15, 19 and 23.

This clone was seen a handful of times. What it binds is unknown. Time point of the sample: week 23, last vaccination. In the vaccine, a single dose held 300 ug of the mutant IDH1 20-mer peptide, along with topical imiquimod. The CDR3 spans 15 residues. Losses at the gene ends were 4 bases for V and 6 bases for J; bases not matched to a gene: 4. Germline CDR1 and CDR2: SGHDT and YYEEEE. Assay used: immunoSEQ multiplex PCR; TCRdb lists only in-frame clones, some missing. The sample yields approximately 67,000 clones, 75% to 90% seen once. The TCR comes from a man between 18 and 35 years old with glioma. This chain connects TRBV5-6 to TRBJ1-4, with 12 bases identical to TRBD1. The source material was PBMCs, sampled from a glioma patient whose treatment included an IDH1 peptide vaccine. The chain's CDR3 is CASSRDRGRDEKLFF. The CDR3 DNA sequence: TGTGCCAGCAGCCGGGACAGGGGGCGTGATGAAAAACTGTTTTTT.